This TCR beta chain came from a study of identical twins. Findings and limits, study-wide: Memory repertoires showed no such pattern, whereas abundant cord blood beta clonotypes carried fewer insertions. Excess sharing by twins proved weaker in beta out-of-frame sequences. Compared with models, monozygotic twins showed more out-of-frame TCR alpha sharing. Its conclusions, products of cross-sectional statistical analysis, did not come from following the same donors.

From the 5' RACE reads, TCRdb called clonotypes with MiXCR, one entry per CDR3 protein. The sample yields 1.5 million or so distinct CDR3 sequences, around a third seen once. Deletions cut 5 bases from V and 4 bases from J, with 14 bases between. Germline values: CDR1 SSHAT, CDR2 FNYEAQ (reference sequence). The CDR3 extends over 14 amino acids. Comments on this clonotype: The antigen is unknown.

The sample was cord blood. The TCR sequence derives from a newborn girl in good health. This chain connects TRBV7-7 to TRBJ2-5, with TRBD1 as a possible D gene (6 bases). DNA for the CDR3: TGTGCCAGCAGCACGGGGACAACCACAGAGACCCAGTACTTC. It codes for CASSTGTTTETQYF.